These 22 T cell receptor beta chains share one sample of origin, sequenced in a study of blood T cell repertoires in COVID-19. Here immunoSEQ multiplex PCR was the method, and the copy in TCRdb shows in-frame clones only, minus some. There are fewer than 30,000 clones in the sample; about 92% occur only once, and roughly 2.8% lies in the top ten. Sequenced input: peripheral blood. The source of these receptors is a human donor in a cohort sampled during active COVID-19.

This CDR3 is CASSMEGANTEAFF. CDR3 DNA: TGTGCCAGCAGTATGGAGGGGGCGAACACTGAAGCTTTCTTT. The V call is TRBV6-4, the J call TRBJ1-1, with 7 positions matching TRBD1. Per the germline V gene, CDR1 is MRHNA and CDR2 is SNTAGT. V lost 5 bases to trimming and J lost 1 base; unmatched junction nucleotides: 4. The CDR3 runs 14 residues.

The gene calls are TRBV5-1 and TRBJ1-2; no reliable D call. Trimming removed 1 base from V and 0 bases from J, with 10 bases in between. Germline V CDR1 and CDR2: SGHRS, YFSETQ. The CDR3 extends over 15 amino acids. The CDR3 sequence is CASSLNTAANYGYTF. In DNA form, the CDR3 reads TGCGCCAGCAGCTTGAATACAGCAGCTAACTATGGCTACACCTTC.

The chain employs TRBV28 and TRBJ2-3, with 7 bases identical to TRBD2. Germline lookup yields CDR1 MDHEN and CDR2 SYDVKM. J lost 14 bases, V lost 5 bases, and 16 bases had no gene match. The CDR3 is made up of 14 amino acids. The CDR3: CASSLPRDYPKSYF. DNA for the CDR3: TGTGCCAGCAGTCTACCCCGGGACTACCCCAAGTCGTATTTT.

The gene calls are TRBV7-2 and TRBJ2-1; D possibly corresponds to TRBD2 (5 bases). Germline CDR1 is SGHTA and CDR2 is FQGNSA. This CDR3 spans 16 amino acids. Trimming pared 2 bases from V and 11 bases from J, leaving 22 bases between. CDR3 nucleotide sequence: TGTGCCAGCAGCTTATCAACGAGGGCCTCACCTTCGAAGCAGTTCTTC. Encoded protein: CASSLSTRASPSKQFF.

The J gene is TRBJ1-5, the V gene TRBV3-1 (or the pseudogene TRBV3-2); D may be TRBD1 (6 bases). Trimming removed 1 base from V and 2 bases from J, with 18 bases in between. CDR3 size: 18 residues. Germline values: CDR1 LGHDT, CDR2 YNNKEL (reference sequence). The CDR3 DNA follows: TGTGCCAGCAGCCAAGGCACAGGGTTTATATCGGGCAATCAGCCCCAGCATTTT. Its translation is CASSQGTGFISGNQPQHF.

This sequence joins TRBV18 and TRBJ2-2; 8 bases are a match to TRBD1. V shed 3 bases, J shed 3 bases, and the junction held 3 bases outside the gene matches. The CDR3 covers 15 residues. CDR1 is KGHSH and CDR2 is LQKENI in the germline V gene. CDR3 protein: CASSPNRGDTGELFF. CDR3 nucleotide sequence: TGTGCCAGCTCACCCAACAGGGGGGACACCGGGGAGCTGTTTTTT.

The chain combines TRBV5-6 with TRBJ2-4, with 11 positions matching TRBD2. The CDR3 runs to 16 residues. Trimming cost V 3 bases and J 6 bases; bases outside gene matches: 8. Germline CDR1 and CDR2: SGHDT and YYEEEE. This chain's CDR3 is CASSSVAGGLGNIQYF. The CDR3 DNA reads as TGTGCCAGCAGCTCGGTAGCGGGGGGGCTTGGAAACATTCAGTACTTC.

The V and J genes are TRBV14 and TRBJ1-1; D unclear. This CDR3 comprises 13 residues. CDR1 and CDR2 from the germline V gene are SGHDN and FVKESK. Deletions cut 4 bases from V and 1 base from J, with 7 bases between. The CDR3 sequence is CASSPKRNTEAFF. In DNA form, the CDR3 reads TGTGCCAGCAGCCCTAAGCGGAACACTGAAGCTTTCTTT. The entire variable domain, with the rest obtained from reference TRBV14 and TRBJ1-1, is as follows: EAGVTQFPSHSVIEKGQTVTLRCDPISGHDNLYWYRRVMGKEIKFLLHFVKESKQDESGMPNNRFLAERTGGTYSTLKVQPAELEDSGVYFCASSPKRNTEAFFGQGTRLTVV.

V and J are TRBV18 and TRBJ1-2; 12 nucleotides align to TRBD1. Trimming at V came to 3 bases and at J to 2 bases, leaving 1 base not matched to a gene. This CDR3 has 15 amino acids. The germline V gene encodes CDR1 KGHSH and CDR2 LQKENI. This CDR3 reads CASSPGQGANYGYTF. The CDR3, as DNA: TGTGCCAGCTCACCGGGACAGGGGGCGAACTATGGCTACACCTTC.

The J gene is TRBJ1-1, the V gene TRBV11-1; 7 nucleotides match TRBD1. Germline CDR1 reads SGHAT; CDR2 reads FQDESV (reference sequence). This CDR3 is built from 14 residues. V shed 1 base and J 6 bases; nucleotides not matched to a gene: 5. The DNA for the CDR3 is TGTGCCAGCAGCTTAGGCAGGGGGGAGGCTGAAGCTTTCTTT. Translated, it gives CASSLGRGEAEAFF.

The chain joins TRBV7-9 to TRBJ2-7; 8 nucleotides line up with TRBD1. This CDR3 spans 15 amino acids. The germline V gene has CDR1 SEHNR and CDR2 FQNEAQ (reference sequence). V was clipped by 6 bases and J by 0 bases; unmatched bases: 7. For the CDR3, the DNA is TGTGCCAGCAGGCCAGGACAGGGAAACTCCTACGAGCAGTACTTC. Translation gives CASRPGQGNSYEQYF.

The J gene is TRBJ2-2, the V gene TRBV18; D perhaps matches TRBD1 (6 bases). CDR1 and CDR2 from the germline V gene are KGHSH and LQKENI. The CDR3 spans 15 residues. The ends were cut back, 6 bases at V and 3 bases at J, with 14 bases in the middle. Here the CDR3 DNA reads TGTGCCAGCTCCCTTGGGACACCAGACACCGGGGAGCTGTTTTTT. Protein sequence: CASSLGTPDTGELFF.

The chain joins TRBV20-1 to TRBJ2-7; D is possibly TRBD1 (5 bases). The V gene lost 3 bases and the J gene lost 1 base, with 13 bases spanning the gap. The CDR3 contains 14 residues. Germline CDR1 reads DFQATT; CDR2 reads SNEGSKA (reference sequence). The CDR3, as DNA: TGCAGTGCTAGTTCGCCAGGGCTTTCCTACGAGCAGTACTTC. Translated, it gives CSASSPGLSYEQYF.

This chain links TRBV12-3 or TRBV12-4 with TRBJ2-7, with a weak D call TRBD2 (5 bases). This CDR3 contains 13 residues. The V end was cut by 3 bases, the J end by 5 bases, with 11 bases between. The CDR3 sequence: CASSFRGDDEQYV. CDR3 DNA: TGTGCCAGCAGTTTTCGGGGTGACGACGAGCAGTACGTC.

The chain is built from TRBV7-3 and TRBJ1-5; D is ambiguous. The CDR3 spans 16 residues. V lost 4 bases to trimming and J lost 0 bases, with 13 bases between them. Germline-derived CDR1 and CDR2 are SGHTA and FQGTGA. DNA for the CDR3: TGTGCCAGCAGCTCCTGGCGGAGCCCTAGCAATCAGCCCCAGCATTTT. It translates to CASSSWRSPSNQPQHF.

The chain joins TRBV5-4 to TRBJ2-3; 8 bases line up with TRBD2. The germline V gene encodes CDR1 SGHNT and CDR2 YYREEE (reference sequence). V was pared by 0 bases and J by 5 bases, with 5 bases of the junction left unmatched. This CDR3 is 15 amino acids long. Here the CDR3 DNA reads TGTGCCAGCAGCTTGGCGGGGGGGAATATAGATACGCAGTATTTT. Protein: CASSLAGGNIDTQYF.

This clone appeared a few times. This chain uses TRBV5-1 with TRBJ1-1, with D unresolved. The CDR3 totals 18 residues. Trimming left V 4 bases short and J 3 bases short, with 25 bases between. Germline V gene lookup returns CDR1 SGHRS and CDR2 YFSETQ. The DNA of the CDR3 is TGCGCCAGCAGCGCCGCACGTCGCAGGTCGAGGGAGCACACTGAAGCTTTCTTT. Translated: CASSAARRRSREHTEAFF. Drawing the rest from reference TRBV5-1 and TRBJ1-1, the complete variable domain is KAGVTQTPRYLIKTRGQQVTLSCSPISGHRSVSWYQQTPGQGLQFLFEYFSETQRNKGNFPGRFSGRQFSNSRSEMNVSTLELGDSALYLCASSAARRRSREHTEAFFGQGTRLTVV.

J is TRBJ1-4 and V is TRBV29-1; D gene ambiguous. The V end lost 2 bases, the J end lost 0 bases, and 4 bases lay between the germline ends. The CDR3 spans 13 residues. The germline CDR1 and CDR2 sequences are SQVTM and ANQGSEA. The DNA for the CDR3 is TGCAGCGTTGAAACAGCAACTAATGAAAAACTGTTTTTT. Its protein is CSVETATNEKLFF.

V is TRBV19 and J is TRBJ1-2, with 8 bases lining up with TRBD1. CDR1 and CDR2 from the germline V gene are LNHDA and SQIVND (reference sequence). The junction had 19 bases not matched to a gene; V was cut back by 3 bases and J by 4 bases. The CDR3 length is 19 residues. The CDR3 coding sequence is TGTGCCAGTAGTATCTCCACCTTGGACAGGGCCCAAGGGGGCTATGGCTACACCTTC. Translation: CASSISTLDRAQGGYGYTF.

DNA of the CDR3: TGTGCCAGTAGCCGAGCTAACTATGGCTACACCTTC. Protein: CASSRANYGYTF. V gene TRBV19 combines with J gene TRBJ1-2, with no clear D. Trimming removed 6 bases from V and 0 bases from J, with 5 bases in between. From germline, CDR1 is LNHDA and CDR2 SQIVND (reference sequence). This CDR3 has 12 residues.

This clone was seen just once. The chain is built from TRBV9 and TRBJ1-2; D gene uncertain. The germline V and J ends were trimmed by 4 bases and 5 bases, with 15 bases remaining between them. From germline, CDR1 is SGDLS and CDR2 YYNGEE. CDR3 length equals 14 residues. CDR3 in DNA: TGTGCCAGCAGCCCTGAGGATCCGGGGTATGGCTACACCTTC. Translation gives CASSPEDPGYGYTF.

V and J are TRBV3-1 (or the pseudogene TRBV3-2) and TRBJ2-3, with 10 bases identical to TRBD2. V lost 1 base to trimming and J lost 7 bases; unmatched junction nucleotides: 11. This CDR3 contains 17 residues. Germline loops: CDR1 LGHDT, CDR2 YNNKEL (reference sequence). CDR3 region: CASSQVAGGPLGNTQYF. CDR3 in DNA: TGTGCCAGCAGCCAAGTAGCGGGGGGCCCCCTCGGTAATACGCAGTATTTT.